The 29 T cell receptor beta chains reported below all come from one sample, sequenced in a study of technical replicates of blood from four donors. TCRdb's copy holds only in-frame clones and misses some; the assay was immunoSEQ multiplex PCR. The sample includes some 57,000 clones, roughly 91% of them seen just once. Material for sequencing was PBMCs. These receptors all stem from a human donor in good health. Some clones in this sample may be carry-over from other donors' samples.

The chain recombines TRBV4-3 with TRBJ2-2, with 8 nucleotides matching TRBD2. The V segment lost 3 bases and the J segment 1 base; nucleotides outside the gene matches: 7. The CDR3 sequence is 17 residues long. CDR1 and CDR2 from the germline V gene are LGHNA and YSLEER. CDR3 nucleotides: TGCGCCAGCAGCCAGTTCGGCGGGGGGCTGAACACCGGGGAGCTGTTTTTT. This sequence encodes CASSQFGGGLNTGELFF.

This rearrangement joins TRBV7-3 to TRBJ1-2, with a weak D call TRBD1 (6 bases). V lost 10 bases, J lost 4 bases, and 22 bases lay in between. CDR1 is SGHTA, CDR2 FQGTGA, per germline. The CDR3 is 15 amino acids. For the CDR3, the DNA is TGTGCCACCCACGGGAGGCAGGGGTTTACCTATGGCTACACCTTC. This gives the protein CATHGRQGFTYGYTF.

The rearrangement links TRBV27 to TRBJ1-2; a weak D match, TRBD1 (5 bases). Trimming shortened V by 0 bases and J by 5 bases, and 13 bases separated the two germline ends. The CDR3 contains 15 residues. Germline V gene lookup returns CDR1 MNHEY and CDR2 SMNVEV (reference sequence). CDR3 sequence (DNA): TGTGCCAGCAGTTTATCCGGGACTCCTACTTATGGCTACACCTTC. Its protein is CASSLSGTPTYGYTF.

The chain employs TRBV5-1 and TRBJ2-3; 9 bases are a match to TRBD2. The CDR3 runs 15 residues. Trimming took 4 bases from V and 4 from J; bases not matched to a gene: 7. CDR1 is SGHRS and CDR2 is YFSETQ in the germline V gene. This CDR3 reads CASSTGLAPPDTQYF. CDR3 sequence (DNA): TGCGCCAGCAGCACGGGACTAGCTCCCCCAGATACGCAGTATTTT.

The V gene is TRBV6-1, the J gene TRBJ1-5; D not certain. The CDR3 consists of 14 residues. Germline CDR1 is MNHNS and CDR2 is SASEGT. V was trimmed by 7 bases and J by 2 bases, leaving 12 bases between them. In DNA form, the CDR3 reads TGTGCCAGCAAATTATATACAGGCAATCAGCCCCAGCATTTT. It translates to CASKLYTGNQPQHF.

J is TRBJ2-5 and V is TRBV29-1; possibly TRBD2 for D (6 bases). V lost 4 bases to trimming and J lost 5 bases, with 14 bases between them. CDR3 length: 13 amino acids. Germline assignment: CDR1 SQVTM and CDR2 ANQGSEA. The chain's CDR3 is CSVGAGFWETQYF. The CDR3 DNA reads as TGCAGCGTTGGGGCGGGATTCTGGGAGACCCAGTACTTC.

The V and J genes are TRBV5-1 and TRBJ1-1; 8 nucleotides align to TRBD1. Germline V lookup: CDR1 SGHRS, CDR2 YFSETQ. V shed 3 bases and J 1 base; nucleotides not matched to a gene: 5. CDR3 length: 15 residues. DNA of the CDR3: TGCGCCAGCAGCTCCACCGGGACAGGGAACACTGAAGCTTTCTTT. Residues: CASSSTGTGNTEAFF.

This sequence joins TRBV7-3 and TRBJ2-1, with a possible D match to TRBD1 (5 bases). Germline V lookup: CDR1 SGHTA, CDR2 FQGTGA. There are 15 residues in the CDR3. V was trimmed by 5 bases and J by 5 bases, leaving 16 bases between them. The CDR3 protein is CASSPHLKDNNEQFF. CDR3 coding DNA: TGTGCCAGCAGCCCGCACCTTAAGGACAACAATGAGCAGTTCTTC.

J is TRBJ2-7 and V is TRBV5-6; 8 bases agree with TRBD2. V gave up 0 bases and J gave up 3 bases; unmatched junction bases: 5. Germline loops: CDR1 SGHDT, CDR2 YYEEEE. CDR3 size: 15 residues. The CDR3 sequence: CASSLEGLVNYEQYF. The CDR3 DNA is TGTGCCAGCAGCTTGGAGGGACTAGTAAACTACGAGCAGTACTTC.

This chain links TRBV19 with TRBJ2-1; TRBD2 is a possible D gene (5 bases). V lost 3 bases and J 9 bases, leaving 15 bases between the germline ends. This CDR3 region has 14 residues. CDR1 LNHDA and CDR2 SQIVND come from the germline V gene (reference sequence). The CDR3 DNA reads as TGTGCCAGTAGTATTGTCTTGTCCCGGGGTGAGCAGTTCTTC. As protein: CASSIVLSRGEQFF.

The chain uses TRBV7-3 and TRBJ1-2; 7 bases are shared with TRBD1. CDR3 size: 13 residues. The ends lost 2 bases at V and 8 bases at J; junction bases unmatched: 5. Germline CDR1 reads SGHTA; CDR2 reads FQGTGA. The CDR3 DNA reads as TGTGCCAGCAGCTTACAGGGGACAGACGGCTACACCTTC. Its translation is CASSLQGTDGYTF.

The chain combines TRBV5-4 with TRBJ2-1; 11 bases line up with TRBD2. Germline lookup yields CDR1 SGHNT and CDR2 YYREEE (reference sequence). Trimming cost V 4 bases and J 6 bases; bases outside gene matches: 21. This CDR3 comprises 20 residues. The CDR3 region has the DNA TGTGCCAGCAGCCACAAGGGCGGATCTCGCACCCTAGCGGGAGGCAATGAGCAGTTCTTC. Its translation is CASSHKGGSRTLAGGNEQFF.

This clone has only a few counts. CDR3 in DNA: TGTGCCAGCAAAACTCTTTCTGGGCCTCCAAGTAACGAGCAGTACTTC. As protein: CASKTLSGPPSNEQYF. The chain uses TRBV2 and TRBJ2-7; D ambiguous. Germline assignment: CDR1 SNHLY and CDR2 FYNNEI. The CDR3 extends over 16 amino acids. V was cut by 7 bases and J by 5 bases, with 24 bases left in between.

This chain links TRBV5-6 with TRBJ2-7; maybe TRBD1 (6 bases). CDR1 and CDR2 (germline): SGHDT, YYEEEE. The CDR3 has 16 amino acids. The V end was cut by 0 bases, the J end by 2 bases, with 15 bases between. CDR3 protein: CASSLVDIQGPYEQYF. CDR3 sequence (DNA): TGTGCCAGCAGCTTGGTTGACATCCAGGGGCCCTACGAGCAGTACTTC.

The chain recombines TRBV7-3 with TRBJ2-1; D is possibly TRBD1 (6 bases). V was trimmed by 1 base and J by 5 bases, leaving 15 bases between them. Germline V CDR1 and CDR2: SGHTA, FQGTGA. The CDR3 is 16 amino acids. The CDR3 region is CASSLNGGASHNEQFF. In DNA form, the CDR3 reads TGTGCCAGCAGCTTAAATGGGGGCGCGTCTCACAATGAGCAGTTCTTC. Full variable domain (remainder filled in from reference TRBV7-3 and TRBJ2-1): GAGVSQTPSNKVTEKGKYVELRCDPISGHTALYWYRQSLGQGPEFLIYFQGTGAADDSGLPNDRFFAVRPEGSVSTLKIQRTERGDSAVYLCASSLNGGASHNEQFFGPGTRLTVL.

The chain has TRBV6-1 and TRBJ1-4; no reliable D call. The CDR3 has 15 residues. V lost 3 bases and J 8 bases, leaving 16 bases between the germline ends. CDR1 is MNHNS and CDR2 is SASEGT in the germline V gene. Here the CDR3 reads CASSEPRPGGEKLFF. CDR3 sequence (DNA): TGTGCCAGCAGTGAGCCCAGGCCGGGAGGCGAAAAACTGTTTTTT.

This chain uses TRBV19 with TRBJ2-5, with 8 bases that match TRBD1. Germline CDR1 LNHDA, CDR2 SQIVND (reference sequence). CDR3 length: 14 amino acids. The J segment lost 5 bases and the V segment lost 4 bases, leaving 6 bases of the junction unmatched. The CDR3 here is CASSRDRTSETQYF. In DNA form, the CDR3 reads TGTGCCAGTAGTAGGGACAGGACCTCGGAGACCCAGTACTTC.

The V and J genes are TRBV14 and TRBJ2-1; 11 bases agree with TRBD2. The CDR3 covers 16 residues. V lost 1 base, J lost 4 bases, and 3 bases stayed unmatched. Germline CDR1 SGHDN, CDR2 FVKESK. CDR3 DNA: TGTGCCAGCAGCCAAGGACTAGCGGGGATATACAATGAGCAGTTCTTC. Encoded protein: CASSQGLAGIYNEQFF.

J is TRBJ2-1 and V is TRBV6-6; D possibly corresponds to TRBD1 (6 bases). The CDR3 has 11 residues. V lost 0 bases, J lost 15 bases, and 9 bases lay in between. Germline CDR1 and CDR2: MNHNY and SVGAGI (reference sequence). CDR3 protein: CASSYSRGWFF. CDR3 nucleotide sequence: TGTGCCAGCAGTTACTCCAGGGGATGGTTCTTC.

The V and J genes are TRBV18 and TRBJ1-3; possible D gene TRBD1, 5 bases. CDR3 length equals 18 residues. The germline gives CDR1 KGHSH, CDR2 LQKENI. With 4 bases removed from V and 0 bases from J, the gap between germline ends came to 19 bases. The CDR3 region is CASSQGWLTTSSGNTIYF. CDR3 coding DNA: TGTGCCAGCTCACAGGGGTGGTTGACAACGAGCTCTGGAAACACCATATATTTT.

The rearrangement joins TRBV6-6 to TRBJ2-7, with 7 bases aligning to TRBD2. The J segment lost 3 bases and the V segment lost 7 bases, leaving 12 bases of the junction unmatched. The germline CDR1 and CDR2 sequences are MNHNY and SVGAGI (reference sequence). The length of the CDR3 is 15 residues. The CDR3 sequence is CASKTAEAGDYEQYF. The CDR3 bases are TGTGCCAGCAAGACCGCCGAGGCGGGGGACTACGAGCAGTACTTC.

CDR3: CATSRQGNTEAFF. In DNA form, the CDR3 reads TGTGCCACCTCCCGACAGGGGAACACTGAAGCTTTCTTT. V usage is TRBV6-5 and J usage is TRBJ1-1, with TRBD1 identical over 7 bases. V shed 10 bases and J 1 base; nucleotides not matched to a gene: 6. Germline assignment: CDR1 MNHEY and CDR2 SVGAGI. This CDR3 contains 13 residues.

V and J are TRBV18 and TRBJ2-5; TRBD2 matches 7 bases. Germline V gives CDR1 KGHSH, CDR2 LQKENI. Trimming took 3 bases from V and 5 from J; bases not matched to a gene: 0. The CDR3 consists of 12 residues. The CDR3 loop reads CASSPGGETQYF. The CDR3 nucleotides read TGTGCCAGCTCACCGGGGGGGGAGACCCAGTACTTC. Together with reference TRBV18 and TRBJ2-5, the CDR3 gives the full variable domain: NAGVMQNPRHLVRRRGQEARLRCSPMKGHSHVYWYRQLPEEGLKFMVYLQKENIIDESGMPKERFSAEFPKEGPSILRIQQVVRGDSAAYFCASSPGGETQYFGPGTRLLVL.

The chain couples TRBV7-6 to TRBJ2-1; D is perhaps TRBD2 (6 bases). The germline V and J ends were trimmed by 6 bases and 10 bases, with 16 bases remaining between them. Germline V CDR1 and CDR2: SGHVS, FNYEAQ. This CDR3 comprises 13 residues. CDR3 bases: TGTGCCAGCAGTCGAGACAGACTAGACGAGCAGTTCTTC. As protein: CASSRDRLDEQFF.

The J gene is TRBJ1-2, the V gene TRBV27; unclear D gene. Trimming cost V 1 base and J 2 bases, with 8 bases left between them. Germline loops: CDR1 MNHEY, CDR2 SMNVEV (reference sequence). This CDR3 region has 14 residues. This CDR3 reads CASSLFDKNYGYTF. As DNA, the CDR3 is TGTGCCAGCAGTTTATTCGACAAGAACTATGGCTACACCTTC.

The genes are TRBV7-2 and TRBJ1-5; D not resolved. Trimming removed 5 bases from V and 4 bases from J, with 12 bases in between. CDR3 length: 14 amino acids. The V gene's germline CDR1 is SGHTA and CDR2 FQGNSA. CDR3 nucleotides: TGTGCCAGCAGCCCACCGGGTCTTAATCAGCCCCAGCATTTT. As protein: CASSPPGLNQPQHF.

This clone was seen once. The rearrangement uses TRBV11-2 and TRBJ1-6, with a possible D match to TRBD1 (5 bases). CDR3 size: 16 residues. Trimming shortened V by 0 bases and J by 6 bases, and 12 bases separated the two germline ends. Per the germline V gene, CDR1 is SGHAT and CDR2 is FQNNGV. The CDR3 nucleotides read TGTGCCAGCAGCTTAGATTTTGGGGGGATTAATTCACCCCTCCACTTT. It yields the protein CASSLDFGGINSPLHF.

The chain recombines TRBV27 with TRBJ1-2, with a possible D match to TRBD1 (5 bases). The CDR3 has 17 residues. V lost 2 bases and J 6 bases, leaving 22 bases between the germline ends. Germline CDR1 MNHEY, CDR2 SMNVEV (reference sequence). The CDR3 sequence: CASSLRSFGHQSNGYTF. DNA of the CDR3: TGTGCCAGCAGTTTACGCAGTTTCGGACACCAGTCCAATGGCTACACCTTC.

V is TRBV19 and J is TRBJ2-5; weak D call: TRBD1 (5 bases). Trimming shortened V by 3 bases and J by 2 bases, and 10 bases separated the two germline ends. Germline assignment: CDR1 LNHDA and CDR2 SQIVND (reference sequence). The CDR3 length is 14 residues. The CDR3 region is CASSISDSQETQYF. CDR3 sequence (DNA): TGTGCCAGTAGTATTTCCGACAGTCAAGAGACCCAGTACTTC.